This T cell receptor beta chain was recovered during a study of neurological immune-mediated disorders. Using its own MiXCR run on the 5' RACE reads, TCRdb lists one record per CDR3 protein. The sample consists of some 77,000 distinct CDR3 sequences, approximately 15% of them appearing once. Study-wide results and limits: The level of TCR clonal expansion was highest in patients with HTLV-1-associated myelopathy and lowest in multiple sclerosis, where it fell below the level seen in healthy controls.

The time point denotes: longitudinal time-point 1 (baseline). Unsorted libraries were generated from 2 million PBMCs held at -80 degrees C. CDR1 and CDR2 (germline): SGHRS, YFSETQ. This CDR3 spans 14 amino acids. The V and J ends lost 4 bases and 0 bases, in that order; junction bases with no gene match: 4. The table lists this clonotype with many counts. Its antigen is currently unknown. The TCR comes from a female donor with HTLV-1-associated myelopathy (HAM/TSP). V is TRBV5-1 and J is TRBJ2-7; 7 bases are shared with TRBD1. Sequenced: PBMCs. Here the CDR3 DNA reads TGCGCCAGCAGCCGTTGGGACAGCTCCTACGAGCAGTACTTC. Encoded protein: CASSRWDSSYEQYF.